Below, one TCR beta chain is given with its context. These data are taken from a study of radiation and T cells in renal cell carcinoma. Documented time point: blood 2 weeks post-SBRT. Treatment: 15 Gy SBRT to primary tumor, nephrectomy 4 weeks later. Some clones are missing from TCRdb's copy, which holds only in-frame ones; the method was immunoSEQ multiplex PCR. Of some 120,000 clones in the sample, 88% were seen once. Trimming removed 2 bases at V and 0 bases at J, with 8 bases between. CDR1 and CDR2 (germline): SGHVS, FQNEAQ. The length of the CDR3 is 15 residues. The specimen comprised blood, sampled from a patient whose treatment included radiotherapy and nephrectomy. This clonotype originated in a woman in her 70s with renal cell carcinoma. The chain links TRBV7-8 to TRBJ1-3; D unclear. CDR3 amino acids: CASSLFGSSGNTIYF. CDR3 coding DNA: TGTGCCAGCAGCTTATTCGGGAGCTCTGGAAACACCATATATTTT.